The T cell receptor (beta chain) described here comes from a study of blood T cells in healthy people across ages. Whole-study results and caveats: Roughly linearly, TCR beta diversity per million T cells fell as age increased.

This clonotype was counted between two and nine times. Antigen: not known. Primers used in a second PCR of roughly 6 to 11 cycles were a sample-barcoded 5' primer and a J-beta primer mix. TCRdb independently ran MiXCR on the 5' RACE reads; one entry per CDR3 protein. In the table there are fewer than 2 million distinct CDR3 sequences, roughly two fifths of which are singletons. The germline V gene encodes CDR1 SGHTA and CDR2 FQGNSA. Trimming shortened V by 4 bases and J by 6 bases, and 18 bases separated the two germline ends. The CDR3 covers 15 residues. The sequenced sample consisted of blood. This clonotype originated in a human donor in good health. The chain employs TRBV7-2 and TRBJ2-5, with D perhaps TRBD1 (6 bases). The CDR3 coding sequence is TGTGCCAGCAGCTCGGATAGACAGGACCTAAAGACCCAGTACTTC. Its translation is CASSSDRQDLKTQYF. The full variable domain, in which reference TRBV7-2 and TRBJ2-5 provide the parts outside the CDR3, is GAGVSQSPSNKVTEKGKDVELRCDPISGHTALYWYRQSLGQGLEFLIYFQGNSAPDKSGLPSDRFSAERTGGSVSTLTIQRTQQEDSAVYLCASSSDRQDLKTQYFGPGTRLLVL.